Listed below are T cell receptor beta chains from one sample, sequenced in a study of blood T cell repertoires in COVID-19. Measured with immunoSEQ multiplex PCR; TCRdb has only the in-frame clones, and not every one. Here the sample spans about 150,000 clones, about 79% being singletons. The specimen was PBMCs or T cells enriched from blood (not recorded which). The receptors shown here come from a man aged 50 to 60 who had recovered from COVID-19. CDR3s include the opening cysteine and the closing phenylalanine or tryptophan. A D gene is named only where the DNA matches it firmly. Expanded clones get a size class; other rows say once, few or many, or leave the size out.

TRBV21-1,.,.,12,TRBJ2-7,TGTGCCACCCTACAGGGGGCCAACGAGCAGTACTTC,CATLQGANEQYF
TRBV11-2,few,TRBD1,16,TRBJ2-5,TGTGCCAGCAGCGGACGACAGGGGCCAGGGAAAGAGACCCAGTACTTC,CASSGRQGPGKETQYF
TRBV2,.,.,14,TRBJ2-3,TGTGCCAGCAGTGAAGGGACAGTAGTCCGTACGGAGTATTTT,CASSEGTVVRTEYF
TRBV9,many,TRBD2,16,TRBJ2-1,TGTGCCAGCAGCGTAGGAGGTAGCGGGGGCGGCAATGAGCAGTTCTTC,CASSVGGSGGGNEQFF
TRBV5-8,.,.,17,TRBJ1-6,TGTGCCAGCAGCAAGCCCCCCGGGGAGGGGAGGTACTCACCCCTCCACTTT,CASSKPPGEGRYSPLHF
TRBV19,.,TRBD1,16,TRBJ1-5,TGTGCCAGTAGTCCAACCGGACAGGGCGGCAATCAGCCCCAGCATTTT,CASSPTGQGGNQPQHF
TRBV5-1,few,.,14,TRBJ1-1,TGCGCCAGCAGCTTGGAGGCAGGGATAACTGAAGCTTTCTTT,CASSLEAGITEAFF
TRBV2,.,.,11,TRBJ2-1,TGTGCCGATCGCGGGTACAATGAGCAGTTCTTC,CADRGYNEQFF
TRBV5-1,.,.,18,TRBJ1-6,TGCGCCAGCAGCTTGGCTACAGGCCAGAGCTCCTATAATTCACCCCTCCACTTT,CASSLATGQSSYNSPLHF
TRBV5-3,.,TRBD1,14,TRBJ1-2,TGTGCCAGAAGCTTGGGGACAGGGAGTTATGGCTACACCTTC,CARSLGTGSYGYTF
TRBV6-2/TRBV6-3,.,.,16,TRBJ1-1,TGTGCCAGCAGTTACTACTTCCCCCGGGGGGACACTGAAGCTTTCTTT,CASSYYFPRGDTEAFF
TRBV6-5,.,TRBD1,12,TRBJ1-2,TGTGCCAGCAGTTACAGGGGGCGCGGCTACACCTTC,CASSYRGRGYTF
TRBV7-9,.,.,14,TRBJ1-2,TGTGCCAGCAGCTTAGAAGGCCAGGGTAATGGCTACACCTTC,CASSLEGQGNGYTF
TRBV7-9,.,.,15,TRBJ1-1,TGTGCCAGCAGCTTAGTCGGGGGGGCTCACACTGAAGCTTTCTTT,CASSLVGGAHTEAFF
TRBV11-3,few,.,15,TRBJ1-6,TGTGCCAGCAGCTTCGACTCGGGGGATAATTCACCCCTCCACTTT,CASSFDSGDNSPLHF
TRBV4-1,.,.,15,TRBJ1-6,TGCGCCAGCAGCCAAGATGTCCAGGGGAATTCACCCCTCCACTTT,CASSQDVQGNSPLHF
TRBV6-5,.,TRBD1,15,TRBJ1-4,TGTGCCAGCAGGGGGACAGGGACAGCTAATGAAAAACTGTTTTTT,CASRGTGTANEKLFF
TRBV7-2,.,.,15,TRBJ1-5,TGTGCCAGCAGCTTAAGGGGATTTAGCAATCAGCCCCAGCATTTT,CASSLRGFSNQPQHF
TRBV5-1,once,TRBD1,16,TRBJ1-1,TGCGCCAGCAGCTCCAGGGGGCGCAGGGGGAACACTGAAGCTTTCTTT,CASSSRGRRGNTEAFF
TRBV14,.,TRBD2,16,TRBJ2-1,TGTGCCAGCAGCCATCCAGCGGGGGGCATTTACAATGAGCAGTTCTTC,CASSHPAGGIYNEQFF
TRBV4-1,.,.,13,TRBJ2-7,TGCGCCAGCAGCCCCCTAGGAAGCAACGAGCAGTACTTC,CASSPLGSNEQYF
TRBV7-9,.,.,13,TRBJ2-7,TGTGCCAGCAGCAACAGAGAGTCCTACGAGCAGTACTTC,CASSNRESYEQYF
TRBV7-9,.,.,17,TRBJ2-1,TGTGCCAGCAGCTTACCAGGACAGTTTTACTCCTACAATGAGCAGTTCTTC,CASSLPGQFYSYNEQFF
TRBV7-2,.,.,15,TRBJ2-2,TGTGCCAGCAGCTTAGGCAGGGGGAACACCGGGGAGCTGTTTTTT,CASSLGRGNTGELFF
TRBV5-1,.,TRBD1,15,TRBJ1-2,TGCGCCAGCAGCCCGGACAGGGGTACCTCTGGGGGCTACACCTTC,CASSPDRGTSGGYTF
TRBV5-4,.,.,13,TRBJ2-2,TGTGCCAGCAGCTTGGGGGCGTCCGGGGAGCTGTTTTTT,CASSLGASGELFF
TRBV5-1,.,.,15,TRBJ1-2,TGCGCCAGCAGCGCACAGGGCTCTCGGGACTATGGCTACACCTTC,CASSAQGSRDYGYTF
TRBV14,.,TRBD1,15,TRBJ1-1,TGTGCCAGCAGCGAACGACAGGGTGCCCGCACTGAAGCTTTCTTT,CASSERQGARTEAFF
TRBV7-2,.,.,15,TRBJ1-4,TGTGCCAGCAGCTTAACAGGGTCCTTGGGTGAAAAACTGTTTTTT,CASSLTGSLGEKLFF
TRBV4-1,few,TRBD1,15,TRBJ1-1,TGCGCCAGCAGCCAAACCGGGACAGGGCACACTGAAGCTTTCTTT,CASSQTGTGHTEAFF
TRBV7-9,.,.,18,TRBJ1-2,TGTGCCAGCAGCTTAGGATCCCCGCCCAGGGGAAGCCCGAATGGCTACACCTTC,CASSLGSPPRGSPNGYTF
TRBV28,.,TRBD1,13,TRBJ2-7,TGTGCCAGCGATGGACAGGGGGTAGAAGAGCAGTACTTC,CASDGQGVEEQYF
TRBV2,.,.,14,TRBJ2-1,TGTGCCAGCAGTGAAGGAGGGACTCTGAATGAGCAGTTCTTC,CASSEGGTLNEQFF
TRBV6-6,once,.,13,TRBJ1-2,TGTGCCAGCAGTTCCATTCCCGGACAGCCTCCAACCTTC,CASSSIPGQPPTF
TRBV12-3/TRBV12-4,.,.,12,TRBJ2-3,TGTGCCAGCAGTTTACATTCAGATACGCAGTATTTT,CASSLHSDTQYF
TRBV18,.,TRBD1,14,TRBJ1-5,TGTGCCAGCTCACCTTACGGGGACAGCGTGCCCCAGCATTTT,CASSPYGDSVPQHF
TRBV3-1/TRBV3-2,.,.,14,TRBJ1-4,TGTGCCAGCAGCCAGCGGGGATTGAGTGAAAAACTGTTTTTT,CASSQRGLSEKLFF
TRBV28,.,TRBD1,16,TRBJ1-3,TGTGCCAGCAGTTCCCCCGGACAGGGATCTGGAAACACCATATATTTT,CASSSPGQGSGNTIYF
TRBV27,.,.,11,TRBJ1-1,TGTGCCAGCAGCCCGGGCACTGAAGCTTTCTTT,CASSPGTEAFF
TRBV11-1,.,TRBD1,16,TRBJ2-1,TGTGCCAGCAGCGGCCCCCGTGGACAGGGGGGGGATGAGCAGTTCTTC,CASSGPRGQGGDEQFF
TRBV2,.,TRBD1,13,TRBJ1-2,TGTGCCAGCAGCACACAGGGGGCGGGTGGCTACACCTTC,CASSTQGAGGYTF
TRBV7-2,.,TRBD2,16,TRBJ2-7,TGTGCCAGCAGCCCTTTCGGGGGGGTCCCCTCAGGCGAGCAGTACTTC,CASSPFGGVPSGEQYF
TRBV6-4,.,TRBD1,14,TRBJ1-6,TGTGCCAGCAGTCAGACAGGGTCGGGTTCACCCCTCCACTTT,CASSQTGSGSPLHF
TRBV6-5,.,.,13,TRBJ1-2,TGTGCCAGCAGGGGGCGGTCTAACTATGGCTACACCTTC,CASRGRSNYGYTF